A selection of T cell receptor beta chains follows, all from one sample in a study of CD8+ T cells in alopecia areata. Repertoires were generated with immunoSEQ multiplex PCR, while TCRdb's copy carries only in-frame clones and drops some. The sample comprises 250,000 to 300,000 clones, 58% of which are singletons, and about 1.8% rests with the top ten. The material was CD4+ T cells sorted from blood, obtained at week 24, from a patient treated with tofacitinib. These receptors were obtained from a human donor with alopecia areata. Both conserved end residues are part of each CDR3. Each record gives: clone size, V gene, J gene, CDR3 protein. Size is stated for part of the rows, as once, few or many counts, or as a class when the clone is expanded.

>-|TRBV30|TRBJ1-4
CAWSQRLGPQSEKLFF
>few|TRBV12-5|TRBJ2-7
CASGLVRRGGLRMNSTDYEQYF
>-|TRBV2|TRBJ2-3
CASSEGAGHLLF
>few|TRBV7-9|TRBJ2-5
CASSSRGPETQYF
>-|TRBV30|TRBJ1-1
CAWRVGMGTEAFF
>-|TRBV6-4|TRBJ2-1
CASSRVPDNEQFF
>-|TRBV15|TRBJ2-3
CATSRAKERTDTQYF
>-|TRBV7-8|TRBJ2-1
CASSLWRPGRSYNEQFF
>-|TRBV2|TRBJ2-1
CASRGLSWYEQFF
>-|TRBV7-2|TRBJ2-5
CASSLKAGAQETQYF
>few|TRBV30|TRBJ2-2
CAWSGQTGELFF
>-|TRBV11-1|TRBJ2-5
CASSLGGTSYGQETQYF
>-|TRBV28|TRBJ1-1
CATQGWKTEAFF
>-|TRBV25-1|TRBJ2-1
CASSELPSGAEQFF
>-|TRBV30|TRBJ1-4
CASGQGFEKLFF
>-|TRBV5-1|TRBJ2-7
CASSLPDRLFSYEQYF
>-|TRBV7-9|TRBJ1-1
CASSLSGILGTEAFF
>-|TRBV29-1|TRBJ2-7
CSALDGSYYEQYF
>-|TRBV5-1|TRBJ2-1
CASSSGLAGGNEQFF
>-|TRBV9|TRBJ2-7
CASTPQGSPYEQYF
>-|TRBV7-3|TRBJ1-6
CASSFSRTVDSPLHF
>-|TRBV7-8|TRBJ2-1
CASIDDPIPIYNEQFF
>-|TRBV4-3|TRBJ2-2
CASSPNWGSNTGELFF